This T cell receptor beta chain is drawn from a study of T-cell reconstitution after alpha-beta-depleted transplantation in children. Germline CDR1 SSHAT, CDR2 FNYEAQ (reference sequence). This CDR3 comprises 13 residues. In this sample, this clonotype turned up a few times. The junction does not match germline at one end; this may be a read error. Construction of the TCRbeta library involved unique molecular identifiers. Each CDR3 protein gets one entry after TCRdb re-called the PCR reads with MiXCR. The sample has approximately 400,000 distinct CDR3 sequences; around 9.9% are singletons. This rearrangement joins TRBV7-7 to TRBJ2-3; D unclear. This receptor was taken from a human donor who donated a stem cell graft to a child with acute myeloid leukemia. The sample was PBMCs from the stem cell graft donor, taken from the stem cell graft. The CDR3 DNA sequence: TGTGCTAGCAGCTCCGATGTAAGAGATACGCAGTATTTT. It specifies CASSSDVRDTQYF.